The present T cell receptor (beta chain) was sequenced within a study of blood T cell repertoires in COVID-19 (dated by TCRdb to about 2020). Regarding the research as a whole: Samples from collaborators originated in the United States, Italy and Spain and spanned both the acute and convalescent phases of COVID-19. The material from the prospective study consisted of cDNA or gDNA derived from T cells, B-cell-depleted T cells, or PBMCs. Deeply sampled blood TCRbeta repertoires from subjects exposed to, actively infected with, or recovered from COVID-19 were included in the dataset. A freely available public database, intended as a resource for researchers studying the immune response to SARS-CoV-2, is where the repertoires were released. The samples were drawn from the first 160 participants of the ongoing ImmuneRACE study and from over 950 subjects provided by 6 global collaborators. Sample metadata almost always included a de-identified subject ID, COVID-19 status, age in years and sex. Where available, HLA class I and class II types were taken from metadata supplied by the sample provider and were not determined by assay-based typing. The full study reports these points: The amount of clinical and demographic metadata varied by source and participant and was provided uncurated.

TCRbeta CDR3 regions were amplified from genomic DNA by means of the immunoSEQ Assay, a bias-controlled multiplex PCR. Per the original workflow: The number of nucleated cells in each sample was estimated from the amplification of reference gene primers within the assay. Sequence reads were collapsed and filtered to measure the absolute abundance of every unique TCRbeta CDR3 rearrangement. For each sample, productive Simpson clonality was calculated as the square root of Simpson's diversity index over productive rearrangements. This is the immuneACCESS table as TCRdb keeps it, with only in-frame sequences that have V and J called. A part of the clones is gone; compared with another copy, unresolved V genes explain less than half, and the rest is unexplained. That table furnishes V, J and clone size, whereas the DNA furnished D and trimming. The sample has fewer than 120,000 clones on record, around 90% of them singletons. The ten largest clones take up around 3% of the sample.

A note on this clone: Its cognate antigen has yet to be identified. The input lacks base qualities; no much larger clone sits a single base away.

Whole blood was collected in K2EDTA tubes by collaborating institutions according to the institutions' own protocols. For TCRbeta analysis, collaborators shipped samples as frozen whole blood, isolated PBMCs, or DNA extracted from either of those sample types. What was sequenced was peripheral blood. This TCR was sampled from a woman between 45 and 60 years old with acute or convalescent COVID-19.

The CDR3 protein sequence reads: CASSYGLAGSYEQYF. The nucleotide sequence reads TGCGCCAGCAGCTACGGACTAGCGGGATCCTACGAGCAGTACTTC. The V and J segments used are TRBV5-1 and TRBJ2-7; 12 bases in the middle match TRBD2. Sequences SGHRS (CDR1) and YFSETQ (CDR2) are obtained from the germline V gene. Reading from cysteine to phenylalanine, the CDR3 counts 15 amino acids. Only the CDR3 DNA stays, 45 bases, in frame from base 1. Trimming removed 3 bases from V and 1 base from J; the gene matches leave 2 bases unexplained.